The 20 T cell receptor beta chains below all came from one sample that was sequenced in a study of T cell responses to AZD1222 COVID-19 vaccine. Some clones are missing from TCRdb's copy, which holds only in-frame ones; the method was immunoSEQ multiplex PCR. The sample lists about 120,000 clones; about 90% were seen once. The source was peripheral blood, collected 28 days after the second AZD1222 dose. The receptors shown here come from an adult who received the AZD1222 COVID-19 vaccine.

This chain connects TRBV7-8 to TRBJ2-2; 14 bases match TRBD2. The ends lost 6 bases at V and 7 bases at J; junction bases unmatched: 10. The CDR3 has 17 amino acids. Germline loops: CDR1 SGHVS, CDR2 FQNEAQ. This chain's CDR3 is CASSYQLGLAGVGELFF. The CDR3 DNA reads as TGTGCCAGCAGTTATCAATTGGGACTAGCGGGGGTCGGGGAGCTGTTTTTT. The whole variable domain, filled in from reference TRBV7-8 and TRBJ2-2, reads GAGVSQSPRYKVAKRGQDVALRCDPISGHVSLFWYQQALGQGPEFLTYFQNEAQLDKSGLPSDRFFAERPEGSVSTLKIQRTQQEDSAVYLCASSYQLGLAGVGELFFGEGSRLTVL.

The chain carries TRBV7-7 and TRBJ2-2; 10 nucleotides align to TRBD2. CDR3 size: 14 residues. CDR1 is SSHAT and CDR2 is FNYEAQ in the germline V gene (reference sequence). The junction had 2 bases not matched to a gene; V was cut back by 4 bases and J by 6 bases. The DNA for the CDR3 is TGTGCCAGCAGCTCTAGCGGGGGACCCGGGGAGCTGTTTTTT. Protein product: CASSSSGGPGELFF. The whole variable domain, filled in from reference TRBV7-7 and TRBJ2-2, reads GAGVSQSPRYKVTKRGQDVTLRCDPISSHATLYWYQQALGQGPEFLTYFNYEAQPDKSGLPSDRFSAERPEGSISTLTIQRTEQRDSAMYRCASSSSGGPGELFFGEGSRLTVL.

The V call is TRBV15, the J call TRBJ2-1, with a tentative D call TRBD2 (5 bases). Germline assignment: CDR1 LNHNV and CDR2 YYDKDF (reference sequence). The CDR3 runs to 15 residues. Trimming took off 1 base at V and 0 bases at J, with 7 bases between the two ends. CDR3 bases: TGTGCCACCAGCAGAGTACGGGACTCCTACAATGAGCAGTTCTTC. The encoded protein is CATSRVRDSYNEQFF.

CDR3 nucleotides: TGTGCCTGGAGTACCGGGACAGGGACTGAAAAACTGTTTTTT. Its protein is CAWSTGTGTEKLFF. The V and J genes are TRBV30 and TRBJ1-4; TRBD1 matches 9 bases. CDR3 length: 14 residues. V lost 2 bases, J lost 7 bases, and 5 bases stayed unmatched. Germline values: CDR1 GTSNPN, CDR2 SVGIG (reference sequence).

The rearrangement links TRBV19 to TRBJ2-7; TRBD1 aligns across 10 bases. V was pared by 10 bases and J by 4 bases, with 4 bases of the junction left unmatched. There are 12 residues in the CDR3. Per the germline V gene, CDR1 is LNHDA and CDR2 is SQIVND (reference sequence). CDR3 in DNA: TGTGCCACCCGGGACAGGGGTTACGAGCAGTACTTC. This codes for CATRDRGYEQYF.

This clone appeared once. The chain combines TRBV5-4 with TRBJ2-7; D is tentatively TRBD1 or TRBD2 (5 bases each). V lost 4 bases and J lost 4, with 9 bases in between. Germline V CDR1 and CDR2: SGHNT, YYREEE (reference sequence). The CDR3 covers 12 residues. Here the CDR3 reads CASSRDGYEQYF. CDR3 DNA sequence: TGTGCCAGCAGCAGGGACGGGTACGAGCAGTACTTC. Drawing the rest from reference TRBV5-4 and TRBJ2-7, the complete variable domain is ETGVTQSPTHLIKTRGQQVTLRCSSQSGHNTVSWYQQALGQGPQFIFQYYREEENGRGNFPPRFSGLQFPNYSSELNVNALELDDSALYLCASSRDGYEQYFGPGTRLTVT.

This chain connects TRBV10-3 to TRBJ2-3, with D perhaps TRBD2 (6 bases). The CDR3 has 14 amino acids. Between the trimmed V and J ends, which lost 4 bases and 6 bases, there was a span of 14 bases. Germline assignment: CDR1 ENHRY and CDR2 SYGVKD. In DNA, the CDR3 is TGTGCCATCAGTGGGGGGACTGTCACGGATACGCAGTATTTT. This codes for CAISGGTVTDTQYF.

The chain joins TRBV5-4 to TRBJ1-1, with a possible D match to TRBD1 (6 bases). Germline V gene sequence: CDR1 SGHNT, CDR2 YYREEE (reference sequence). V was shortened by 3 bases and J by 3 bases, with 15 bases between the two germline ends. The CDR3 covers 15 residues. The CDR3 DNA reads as TGTGCCAGCAGCTGGGGGCCCGGGGGAGACACTGAAGCTTTCTTT. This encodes CASSWGPGGDTEAFF.

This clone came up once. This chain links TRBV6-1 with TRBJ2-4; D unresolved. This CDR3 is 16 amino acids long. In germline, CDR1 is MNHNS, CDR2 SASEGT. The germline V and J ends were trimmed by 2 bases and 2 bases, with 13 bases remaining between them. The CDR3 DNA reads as TGTGCCAGCAGTGAATCAGGTGGCCTTACCAAAAACATTCAGTACTTC. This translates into CASSESGGLTKNIQYF.

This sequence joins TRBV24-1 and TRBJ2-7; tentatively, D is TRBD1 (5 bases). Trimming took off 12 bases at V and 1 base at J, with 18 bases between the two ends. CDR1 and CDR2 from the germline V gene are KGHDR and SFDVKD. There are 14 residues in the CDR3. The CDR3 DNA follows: TGTGCCGCCGTGCTTACAGGCCCTTCCTACGAGCAGTACTTC. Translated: CAAVLTGPSYEQYF.

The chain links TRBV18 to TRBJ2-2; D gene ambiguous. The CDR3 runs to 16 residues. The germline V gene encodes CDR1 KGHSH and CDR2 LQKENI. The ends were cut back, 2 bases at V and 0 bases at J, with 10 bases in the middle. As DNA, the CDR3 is TGTGCCAGCTCACCAGGAGTTCCTGCGAACACCGGGGAGCTGTTTTTT. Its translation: CASSPGVPANTGELFF.

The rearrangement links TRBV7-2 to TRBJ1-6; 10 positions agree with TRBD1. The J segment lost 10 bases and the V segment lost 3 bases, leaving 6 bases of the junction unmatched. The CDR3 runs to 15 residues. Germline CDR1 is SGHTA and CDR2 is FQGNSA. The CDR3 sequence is CASSFQGTGVSPLHF. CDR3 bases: TGTGCCAGCAGCTTCCAGGGGACAGGGGTCTCACCCCTCCACTTT.

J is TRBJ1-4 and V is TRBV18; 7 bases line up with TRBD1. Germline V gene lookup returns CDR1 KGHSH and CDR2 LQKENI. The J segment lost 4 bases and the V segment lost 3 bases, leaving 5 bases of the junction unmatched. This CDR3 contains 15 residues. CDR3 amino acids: CASSPRTGHNEKLFF. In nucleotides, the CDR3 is TGTGCCAGCTCACCTCGGACAGGCCATAATGAAAAACTGTTTTTT.

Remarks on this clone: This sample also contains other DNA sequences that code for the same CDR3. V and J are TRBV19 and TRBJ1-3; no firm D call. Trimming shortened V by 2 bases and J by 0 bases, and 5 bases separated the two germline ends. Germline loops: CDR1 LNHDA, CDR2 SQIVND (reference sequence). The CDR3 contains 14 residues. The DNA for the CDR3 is TGTGCCAGTAGTATACGGAGCTCTGGAAACACCATATATTTT. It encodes CASSIRSSGNTIYF.

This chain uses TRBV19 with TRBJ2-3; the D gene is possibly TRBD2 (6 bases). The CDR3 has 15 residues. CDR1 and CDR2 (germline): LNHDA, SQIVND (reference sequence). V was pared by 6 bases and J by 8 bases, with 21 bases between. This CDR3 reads CASSQTWDSGGTQYF. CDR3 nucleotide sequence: TGTGCCAGTAGCCAAACTTGGGACTCCGGGGGTACGCAGTATTTT.

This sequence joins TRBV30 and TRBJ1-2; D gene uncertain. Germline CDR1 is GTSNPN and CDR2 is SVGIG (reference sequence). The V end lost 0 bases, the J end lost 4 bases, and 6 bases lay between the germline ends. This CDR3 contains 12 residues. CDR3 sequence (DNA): TGTGCCTGGAGTGTATCCGTCTATGGCTACACCTTC. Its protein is CAWSVSVYGYTF.

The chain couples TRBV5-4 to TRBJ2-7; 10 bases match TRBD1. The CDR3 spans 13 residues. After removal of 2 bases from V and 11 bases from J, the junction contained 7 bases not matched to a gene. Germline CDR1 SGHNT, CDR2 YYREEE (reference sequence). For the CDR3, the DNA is TGTGCCAGCAGCTTCCGGGACAGGGGTTCGGAGTACTTC. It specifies CASSFRDRGSEYF. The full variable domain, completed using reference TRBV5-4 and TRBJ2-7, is ETGVTQSPTHLIKTRGQQVTLRCSSQSGHNTVSWYQQALGQGPQFIFQYYREEENGRGNFPPRFSGLQFPNYSSELNVNALELDDSALYLCASSFRDRGSEYFGPGTRLTVT.

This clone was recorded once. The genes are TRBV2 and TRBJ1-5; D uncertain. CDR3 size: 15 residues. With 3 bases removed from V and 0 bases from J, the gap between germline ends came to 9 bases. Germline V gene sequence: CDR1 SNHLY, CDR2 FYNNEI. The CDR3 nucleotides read TGTGCCAGCAGTGAGAGCCAGCTTAGCAATCAGCCCCAGCATTTT. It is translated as CASSESQLSNQPQHF.

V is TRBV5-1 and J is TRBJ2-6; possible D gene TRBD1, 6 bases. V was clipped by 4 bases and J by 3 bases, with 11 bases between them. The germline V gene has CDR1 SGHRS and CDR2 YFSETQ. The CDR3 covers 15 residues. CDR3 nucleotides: TGCGCCAGCAGCCCCGGACAGTATGGGGCCAACGTCCTGACTTTC. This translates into CASSPGQYGANVLTF. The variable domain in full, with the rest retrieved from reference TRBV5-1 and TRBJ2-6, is KAGVTQTPRYLIKTRGQQVTLSCSPISGHRSVSWYQQTPGQGLQFLFEYFSETQRNKGNFPGRFSGRQFSNSRSEMNVSTLELGDSALYLCASSPGQYGANVLTFGAGSRLTVL.

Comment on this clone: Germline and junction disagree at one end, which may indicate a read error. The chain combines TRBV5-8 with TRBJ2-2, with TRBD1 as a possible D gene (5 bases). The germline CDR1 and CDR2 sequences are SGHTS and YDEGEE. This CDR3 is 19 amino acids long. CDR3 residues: CASTLGHRNLYRNTGELFF. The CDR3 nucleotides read TGTGCCAGCACCTTGGGGCACAGGAACCTCTACAGGAACACCGGGGAGCTGTTTTTT.